This TCR beta chain is drawn from a study of early T cells in non-severe SARS-CoV-2 infection. TCRdb re-derived calls from the 5' RACE reads in MiXCR, one entry per CDR3 protein. The repertoire holds 25,000 to 40,000 distinct CDR3 sequences, with 4.5% to 5% as singletons. This clonotype has a handful of counts. The sequence came from an adult who was a healthcare worker with PCR-confirmed SARS-CoV-2 infection or an uninfected control (not recorded which). The sequencing sample was made of whole blood.

The CDR3: CASSSRGTSGADTQYF. The DNA for the CDR3 is TGTGCCAGCAGCTCGAGAGGGACTAGCGGGGCAGATACGCAGTATTTT. The V and J genes are TRBV7-2 and TRBJ2-3; 13 positions agree with TRBD2. CDR3 length: 16 amino acids. Per germline, CDR1 SGHTA and CDR2 FQGNSA. V shed 4 bases, J shed 4 bases, and the junction held 5 bases outside the gene matches.